One and the same sample provided the 4 T cell receptor beta chains below, sequenced in a study of blood T cell repertoires in COVID-19. Produced via immunoSEQ multiplex PCR; TCRdb's table is partial and in-frame only. The table lists about 12,000 clones, 85% to 95% of them singletons. Sequencing was done on a sample of peripheral blood. Receptor source: a woman between 65 and 79 years old with active COVID-19.

This rearrangement joins TRBV7-3 to TRBJ2-5; tentatively, D is TRBD1 (6 bases). CDR1 is SGHTA and CDR2 is FQGTGA in the germline V gene. This CDR3 is 17 amino acids long. V lost 5 bases and J lost 2, with 21 bases in between. CDR3 sequence (DNA): TGTGCCAGCAGCCTCCTGGGGGCCGGAGCGATACAAGAGACCCAGTACTTC. This codes for CASSLLGAGAIQETQYF.

The chain couples TRBV30 to TRBJ1-6; 9 bases fit TRBD1. Germline V CDR1 and CDR2: GTSNPN, SVGIG (reference sequence). The J segment lost 7 bases and the V segment lost 2 bases, leaving 6 bases of the junction unmatched. The CDR3 extends over 15 amino acids. As DNA, the CDR3 is TGTGCCTGGAGTCGGGGGACAGGGTTAAATTCACCCCTCCACTTT. This translates into CAWSRGTGLNSPLHF.

The rearrangement joins TRBV30 to TRBJ1-2, with TRBD1 as a possible D gene (5 bases). The V end was cut by 3 bases, the J end by 9 bases, with 14 bases between. The CDR3 extends over 12 amino acids. Germline CDR1 and CDR2: GTSNPN and SVGIG (reference sequence). The CDR3 region is CAWSETRASYTF. The CDR3 coding sequence is TGTGCCTGGAGCGAAACCAGGGCAAGCTACACCTTC.

This chain joins TRBV5-4 and TRBJ2-1, with 9 bases fitting TRBD2. V shed 5 bases, J shed 3 bases, and the junction held 3 bases outside the gene matches. Germline V gene lookup returns CDR1 SGHNT and CDR2 YYREEE (reference sequence). This CDR3 spans 14 amino acids. The CDR3 coding sequence is TGTGCCAGCAGGTCGACTAGCGGCTACAATGAGCAGTTCTTC. Protein sequence: CASRSTSGYNEQFF.